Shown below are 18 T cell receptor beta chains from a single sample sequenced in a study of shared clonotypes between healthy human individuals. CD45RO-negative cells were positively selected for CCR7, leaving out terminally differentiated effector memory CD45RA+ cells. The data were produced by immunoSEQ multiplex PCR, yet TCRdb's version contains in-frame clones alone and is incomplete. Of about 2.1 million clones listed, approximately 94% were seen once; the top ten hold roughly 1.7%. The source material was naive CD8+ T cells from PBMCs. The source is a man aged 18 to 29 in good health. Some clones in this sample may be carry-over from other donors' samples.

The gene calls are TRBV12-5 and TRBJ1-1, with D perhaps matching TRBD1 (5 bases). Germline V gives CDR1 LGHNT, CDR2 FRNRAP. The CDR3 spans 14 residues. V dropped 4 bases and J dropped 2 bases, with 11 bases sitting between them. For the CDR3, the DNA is TGTGCTAGTGGTTGGGGCGGGTTCAACACTGAAGCTTTCTTT. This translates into CASGWGGFNTEAFF.

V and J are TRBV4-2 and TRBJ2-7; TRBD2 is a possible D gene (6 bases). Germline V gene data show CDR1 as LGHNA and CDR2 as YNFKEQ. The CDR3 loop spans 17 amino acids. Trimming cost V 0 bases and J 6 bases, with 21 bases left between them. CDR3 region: CASSQDWRDLLAGEQYF. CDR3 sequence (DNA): TGTGCCAGCAGCCAAGACTGGAGGGACCTCCTGGCGGGCGAGCAGTACTTC.

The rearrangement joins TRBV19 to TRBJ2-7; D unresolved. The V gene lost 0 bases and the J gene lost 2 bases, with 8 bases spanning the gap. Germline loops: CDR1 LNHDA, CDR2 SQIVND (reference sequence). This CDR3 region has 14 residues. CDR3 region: CASSIEDATYEQYF. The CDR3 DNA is TGTGCCAGTAGTATAGAGGACGCCACCTACGAGCAGTACTTC.

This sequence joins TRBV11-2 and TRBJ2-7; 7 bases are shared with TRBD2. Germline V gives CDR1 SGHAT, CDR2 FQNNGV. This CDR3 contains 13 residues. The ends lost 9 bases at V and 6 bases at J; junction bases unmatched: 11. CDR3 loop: CASAVGGGSEQYF. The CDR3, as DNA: TGTGCCAGTGCGGTGGGGGGAGGGTCCGAGCAGTACTTC.

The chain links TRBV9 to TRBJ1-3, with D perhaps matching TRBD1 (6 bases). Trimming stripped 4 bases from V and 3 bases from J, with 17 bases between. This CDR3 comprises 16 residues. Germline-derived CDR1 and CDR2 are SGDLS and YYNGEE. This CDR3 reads CASSPTSGVSGNTIYF. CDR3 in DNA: TGTGCCAGCAGCCCCACCTCAGGGGTTAGTGGAAACACCATATATTTT.

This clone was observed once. The CDR3 region has the DNA TGCGCCAGCAGCCAAGGCCGGACTAGCGGTCGCTACGAGCAGTACTTC. Translating gives CASSQGRTSGRYEQYF. This rearrangement joins TRBV4-1 to TRBJ2-7, with 10 bases aligning to TRBD2. Germline V lookup: CDR1 MGHRA, CDR2 YSYEKL. Trimming at V came to 1 base and at J to 3 bases, leaving 6 bases not matched to a gene. The CDR3 totals 16 residues.

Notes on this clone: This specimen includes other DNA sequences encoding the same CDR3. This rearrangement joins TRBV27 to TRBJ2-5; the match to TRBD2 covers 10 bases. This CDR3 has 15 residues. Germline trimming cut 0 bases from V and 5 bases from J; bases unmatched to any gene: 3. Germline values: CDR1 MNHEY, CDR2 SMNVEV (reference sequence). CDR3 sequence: CASSLSTSGIETQYF. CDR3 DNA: TGTGCCAGCAGTTTATCAACTAGCGGGATTGAGACCCAGTACTTC.

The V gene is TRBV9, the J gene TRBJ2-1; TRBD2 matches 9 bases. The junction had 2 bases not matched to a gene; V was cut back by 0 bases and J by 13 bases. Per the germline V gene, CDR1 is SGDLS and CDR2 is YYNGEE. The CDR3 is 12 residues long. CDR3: CASSVVREGQFF. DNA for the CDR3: TGTGCCAGCAGCGTAGTGCGGGAGGGCCAGTTCTTC.

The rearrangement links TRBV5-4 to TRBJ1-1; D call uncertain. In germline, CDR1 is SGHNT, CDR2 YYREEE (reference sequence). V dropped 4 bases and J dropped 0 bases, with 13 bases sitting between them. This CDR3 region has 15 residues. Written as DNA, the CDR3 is TGTGCCAGCAGCGAAACAGAAATCATGAACACTGAAGCTTTCTTT. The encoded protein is CASSETEIMNTEAFF.

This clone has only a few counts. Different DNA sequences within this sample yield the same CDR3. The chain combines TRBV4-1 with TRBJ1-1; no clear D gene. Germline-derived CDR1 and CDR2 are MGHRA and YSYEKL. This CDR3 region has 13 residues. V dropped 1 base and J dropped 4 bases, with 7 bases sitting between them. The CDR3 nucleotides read TGCGCCAGCAGCCAAGGGCCTGGCACTGAAGCTTTCTTT. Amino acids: CASSQGPGTEAFF.

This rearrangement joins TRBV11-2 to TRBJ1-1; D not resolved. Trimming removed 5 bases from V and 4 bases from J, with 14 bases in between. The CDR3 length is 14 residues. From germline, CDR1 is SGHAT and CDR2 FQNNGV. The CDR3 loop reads CASSHDPGSTEAFF. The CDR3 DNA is TGTGCCAGCAGCCATGACCCCGGGAGCACTGAAGCTTTCTTT.

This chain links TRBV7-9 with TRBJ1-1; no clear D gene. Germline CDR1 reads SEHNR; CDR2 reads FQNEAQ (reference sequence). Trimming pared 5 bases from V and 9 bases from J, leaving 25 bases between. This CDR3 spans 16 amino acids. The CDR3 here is CASSQAGRPALGKAFF. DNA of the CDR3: TGTGCCAGCAGCCAAGCGGGTCGGCCCGCCCTGGGAAAAGCTTTCTTT. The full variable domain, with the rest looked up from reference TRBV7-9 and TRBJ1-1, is DTGVSQNPRHKITKRGQNVTFRCDPISEHNRLYWYRQTLGQGPEFLTYFQNEAQLEKSRLLSDRFSAERPKGSFSTLEIQRTEQGDSAMYLCASSQAGRPALGKAFFGQGTRLTVV.

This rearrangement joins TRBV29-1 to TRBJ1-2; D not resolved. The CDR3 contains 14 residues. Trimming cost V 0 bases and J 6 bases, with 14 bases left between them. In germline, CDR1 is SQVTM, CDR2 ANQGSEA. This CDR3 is CSVEDVLGSDGYTF. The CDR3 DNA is TGCAGCGTTGAAGACGTATTGGGGTCGGATGGCTACACCTTC. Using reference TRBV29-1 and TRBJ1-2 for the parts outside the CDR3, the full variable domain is SAVISQKPSRDICQRGTSLTIQCQVDSQVTMMFWYRQQPGQSLTLIATANQGSEATYESGFVIDKFPISRPNLTFSTLTVSNMSPEDSSIYLCSVEDVLGSDGYTFGSGTRLTVV.

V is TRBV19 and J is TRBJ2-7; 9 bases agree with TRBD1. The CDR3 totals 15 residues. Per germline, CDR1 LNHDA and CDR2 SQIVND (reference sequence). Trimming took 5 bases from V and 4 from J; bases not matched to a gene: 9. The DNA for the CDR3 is TGTGCCAGTAGTGTTCGGACAGGGGAGAGTTACGAGCAGTACTTC. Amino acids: CASSVRTGESYEQYF. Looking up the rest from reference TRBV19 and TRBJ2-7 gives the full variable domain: DGGITQSPKYLFRKEGQNVTLSCEQNLNHDAMYWYRQDPGQGLRLIYYSQIVNDFQKGDIAEGYSVSREKKESFPLTVTSAQKNPTAFYLCASSVRTGESYEQYFGPGTRLTVT.

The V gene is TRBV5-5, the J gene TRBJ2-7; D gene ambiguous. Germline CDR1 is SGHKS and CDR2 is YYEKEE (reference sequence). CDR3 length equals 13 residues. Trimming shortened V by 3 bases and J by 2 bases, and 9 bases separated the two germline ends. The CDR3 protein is CASSSLRTYEQYF. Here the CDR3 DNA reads TGTGCCAGCAGCTCGCTCCGAACCTACGAGCAGTACTTC.

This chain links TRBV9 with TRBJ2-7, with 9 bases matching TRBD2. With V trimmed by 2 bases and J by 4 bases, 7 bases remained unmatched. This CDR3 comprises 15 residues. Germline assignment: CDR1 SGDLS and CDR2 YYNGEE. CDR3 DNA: TGTGCCAGCAGCGTTGGGCGGGAGGGCCGGTACGAGCAGTACTTC. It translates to CASSVGREGRYEQYF.

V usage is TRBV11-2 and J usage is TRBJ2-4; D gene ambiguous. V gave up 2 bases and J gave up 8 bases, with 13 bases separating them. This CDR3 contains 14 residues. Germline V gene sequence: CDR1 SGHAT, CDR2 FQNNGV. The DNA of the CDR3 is TGTGCCAGCAGCTTAAAAGGTAGTTCAGACATTCAGTACTTC. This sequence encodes CASSLKGSSDIQYF.

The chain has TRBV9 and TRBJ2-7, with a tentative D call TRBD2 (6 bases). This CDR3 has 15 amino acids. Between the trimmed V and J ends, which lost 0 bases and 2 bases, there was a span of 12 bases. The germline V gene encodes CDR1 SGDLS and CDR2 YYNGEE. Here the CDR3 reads CASSVAASVTYEQYF. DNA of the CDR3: TGTGCCAGCAGCGTAGCGGCTAGCGTCACCTACGAGCAGTACTTC. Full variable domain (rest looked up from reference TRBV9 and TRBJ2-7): DSGVTQTPKHLITATGQRVTLRCSPRSGDLSVYWYQQSLDQGLQFLIQYYNGEERAKGNILERFSAQQFPDLHSELNLSSLELGDSALYFCASSVAASVTYEQYFGPGTRLTVT.